Presented here are 18 T cell receptor beta chains from one specimen sequenced in a study of regulatory T cells in long-lasting Graves disease. Construction of TCR beta libraries relied on iRepertoire HTBI primers and on Arm-PCR targeting CDR3 regions. Via MiXCR, TCRdb re-called the multiplex PCR reads, giving one row per CDR3 protein. The sample carries over 500,000 distinct CDR3 sequences, about 16% recorded once. As to time point: newly diagnosed GD, antithyroid drugs for less than 3 months. From PBMCs, RNA was extracted and then used to make the TCR library. These sequences were also reported in another study, on T cells in Graves' hyperthyroidism and ophthalmopathy.

The sample was peripheral blood mononuclear cells (PBMCs), taken at new diagnosis, from a patient treated with antithyroid drugs. The receptors derive from a woman in her 30s with Graves disease.

The rearrangement uses TRBV9 and TRBJ2-1; 9 nucleotides line up with TRBD1. CDR3 length: 17 residues. Germline CDR1 SGDLS, CDR2 YYNGEE. V lost 4 bases to trimming and J lost 1 base; unmatched junction nucleotides: 9. The CDR3 coding sequence is TGTGCCAGCAGCAAAAACGCGGGACAGGGATCCTACAATGAGCAGTTCTTC. Amino acids: CASSKNAGQGSYNEQFF.

This clonotype came up many times. The chain is built from TRBV28 and TRBJ2-2; 11 nucleotides align to TRBD1. Germline loops: CDR1 MDHEN, CDR2 SYDVKM. This CDR3 contains 18 residues. After removal of 5 bases from V and 8 bases from J, the junction contained 16 bases not matched to a gene. The CDR3 spells CASSIRNPGQGAWGELFF. DNA of the CDR3: TGTGCCAGCAGTATCAGGAATCCTGGACAGGGGGCGTGGGGGGAGCTGTTTTTT.

This clonotype has just a few counts. The rearrangement joins TRBV30 to TRBJ2-2, with D unresolved. Germline V lookup: CDR1 GTSNPN, CDR2 SVGIG (reference sequence). CDR3 length: 13 amino acids. V gave up 0 bases and J gave up 3 bases, with 5 bases separating them. The DNA of the CDR3 is TGTGCCTGGAGTGTGTTGTACACCGGGGAGCTGTTTTTT. The encoded protein is CAWSVLYTGELFF.

The V call is TRBV20-1, the J call TRBJ2-4; perhaps D is TRBD1 or TRBD2 (6 bases each). In germline, CDR1 is DFQATT, CDR2 SNEGSKA (reference sequence). V dropped 2 bases and J dropped 7 bases, with 15 bases sitting between them. This CDR3 has 14 amino acids. This chain's CDR3 is CSARPGTGGNIQYF. CDR3 sequence (DNA): TGCAGTGCTAGACCCGGGACTGGGGGCAACATTCAGTACTTC.

This clonotype was seen many times. The chain uses TRBV27 and TRBJ1-2, with 8 bases that match TRBD1. The J segment lost 4 bases and the V segment lost 5 bases, leaving 9 bases of the junction unmatched. The CDR3 length is 15 residues. CDR1 is MNHEY, CDR2 SMNVEV, per germline (reference sequence). CDR3 loop: CASSPRQGQGYGYTF. The CDR3 nucleotides are TGTGCCAGCAGTCCCAGACAGGGGCAGGGCTATGGCTACACCTTC.

This clonotype showed up just a few times. The gene calls are TRBV19 and TRBJ1-5; possible D gene TRBD1, 6 bases. V lost 7 bases and J 6 bases, leaving 16 bases between the germline ends. CDR3 length: 14 residues. Germline V lookup: CDR1 LNHDA, CDR2 SQIVND (reference sequence). CDR3 nucleotides: TGTGCCAGTAACGTGGCACAGGGTGGTCAGCCCCAGCATTTT. Its translation is CASNVAQGGQPQHF.

The chain links TRBV9 to TRBJ2-5; possibly TRBD1 for D (6 bases). V was cut by 4 bases and J by 5 bases, with 18 bases left in between. Germline V gene sequence: CDR1 SGDLS, CDR2 YYNGEE. The CDR3 runs 15 residues. The CDR3 region is CASSLRDNLLETQYF. The CDR3 nucleotides read TGTGCCAGCAGCCTCCGGGACAATCTACTCGAGACCCAGTACTTC.

This clonotype came up many times. The rearrangement links TRBV12-3 or TRBV12-4 to TRBJ1-6; D call uncertain. V dropped 3 bases and J dropped 10 bases, with 10 bases sitting between them. The length of the CDR3 is 13 residues. The CDR3 is CASSFEMRSPLHF. CDR3 nucleotides: TGTGCCAGCAGTTTCGAGATGCGGTCACCCCTCCACTTT.

This clonotype was observed at least ten times. Just one base apart from a much larger clone, this may be a read error. CDR3 in DNA: TGTGCCAGGACGGGACTAGCGGGAAACGAGCAGTACTTC. Translating gives CARTGLAGNEQYF. This chain joins TRBV2 and TRBJ2-7; 13 bases match TRBD2. There are 13 residues in the CDR3. Germline lookup yields CDR1 SNHLY and CDR2 FYNNEI. The V and J ends lost 9 bases and 5 bases, in that order; junction bases with no gene match: 4.

The V call is TRBV7-3, the J call TRBJ1-1; D is ambiguous. Germline loops: CDR1 SGHTA, CDR2 FQGTGA. The V and J ends lost 2 bases and 3 bases respectively, with 7 bases between them. The CDR3 covers 13 residues. CDR3 region: CASSLARYTEAFF. CDR3 DNA sequence: TGTGCCAGCAGCTTAGCCCGGTACACTGAAGCTTTCTTT.

The V and J genes are TRBV7-2 and TRBJ1-4; D remains unclear. The CDR3 totals 15 residues. Germline V gene sequence: CDR1 SGHTA, CDR2 FQGNSA. The V gene lost 1 base and the J gene lost 0 bases, with 6 bases spanning the gap. CDR3 residues: CASSLVETTNEKLFF. Written as DNA, the CDR3 is TGTGCCAGCAGCTTAGTCGAAACAACTAATGAAAAACTGTTTTTT.

This clonotype has a count of ten or more. The J gene is TRBJ1-5, the V gene TRBV12-3 or TRBV12-4, with D perhaps matching TRBD1 (6 bases). CDR3 length equals 14 residues. The V and J ends lost 5 bases and 2 bases respectively, with 10 bases between them. Here the CDR3 reads CASSAAGGNQPQHF. In DNA, the CDR3 is TGTGCCAGCAGTGCCGCAGGGGGCAATCAGCCCCAGCATTTT.

In this sample, this clonotype turned up a few times. V gene TRBV10-3 combines with J gene TRBJ1-3; no firm D call. The CDR3 totals 15 residues. The germline V gene encodes CDR1 ENHRY and CDR2 SYGVKD. V gave up 0 bases and J gave up 4 bases, with 10 bases separating them. The CDR3 region is CAISESKVIGNTIYF. The CDR3 nucleotides are TGTGCCATCAGTGAGTCGAAAGTAATCGGAAACACCATATATTTT.

Turning to this clonotype: The missing conserved phenylalanine or tryptophan at the end of this CDR3 makes a read error likely. V is TRBV13 and J is TRBJ1-1; no reliable D call. V lost 2 bases to trimming and J lost 6 bases, with 4 bases between them. Germline V lookup: CDR1 PRHDT, CDR2 FYEKMQ (reference sequence). This CDR3 has 11 residues. The CDR3 loop is CASSLRAEAFL. The CDR3 DNA follows: TGTGCCAGCAGCTTAAGGGCTGAAGCTTTCCTT.

Many counts were recorded for this clonotype. The chain employs TRBV28 and TRBJ2-1; D possibly corresponds to TRBD1 (7 bases). Per the germline V gene, CDR1 is MDHEN and CDR2 is SYDVKM. The CDR3 is 14 residues long. Trimming took 6 bases from V and 5 from J, leaving 14 bases between them. The CDR3 DNA reads as TGTGCCAGCAGGCGGGACAGACTTAACAATGAGCAGTTCTTC. Translation: CASRRDRLNNEQFF.

This rearrangement joins TRBV18 to TRBJ2-7; unclear D gene. Trimming took 3 bases from V and 3 from J, leaving 15 bases between them. CDR3 length: 15 amino acids. Germline values: CDR1 KGHSH, CDR2 LQKENI. The CDR3 protein is CASSPGQRTLYEQYF. The CDR3 coding sequence is TGTGCCAGCTCACCCGGTCAACGTACCCTCTACGAGCAGTACTTC. The entire variable domain, with the rest obtained from reference TRBV18 and TRBJ2-7, is as follows: NAGVMQNPRHLVRRRGQEARLRCSPMKGHSHVYWYRQLPEEGLKFMVYLQKENIIDESGMPKERFSAEFPKEGPSILRIQQVVRGDSAAYFCASSPGQRTLYEQYFGPGTRLTVT.

This clonotype was detected ten times or more. This chain connects TRBV19 to TRBJ2-1, with a weak D call TRBD2 (6 bases). The germline gives CDR1 LNHDA, CDR2 SQIVND (reference sequence). The length of the CDR3 is 15 residues. The V end lost 3 bases, the J end lost 9 bases, and 18 bases lay between the germline ends. In DNA form, the CDR3 reads TGTGCCAGTAGTATTTTCACGGGAGTGAGGGGTGAGCAGTTCTTC. This translates into CASSIFTGVRGEQFF.

The V gene is TRBV10-3, the J gene TRBJ1-1; D gene uncertain. This CDR3 is 13 amino acids long. V was pared by 7 bases and J by 1 base, with 10 bases between. Per the germline V gene, CDR1 is ENHRY and CDR2 is SYGVKD. The chain's CDR3 is CAITAGTNTEAFF. CDR3 in DNA: TGTGCCATCACAGCAGGAACGAACACTGAAGCTTTCTTT.